The 18 T cell receptor beta chains listed next were all sequenced from one sample in a study of shared clonotypes between healthy human individuals (dated by TCRdb to 2018 to 2020). Library preparation employed the immunoSEQ multiplex PCR assay. TCRdb limited this immuneACCESS table to in-frame rearrangements with V and J called. A share of clones is missing; checked studies link under half to unresolved V genes, and the rest is unexplained. The sample table shows over 1.4 million clones, and about 96% are seen once. About 1% of the sample lies in the top ten. The sample comprised naive CD4+ T cells sorted from blood. The intended sense of this specimen's cell subset or site label: CD45RA+ positively selected. The receptors were sampled from a man aged 30-40 years in good health.

To note about this clone: Other DNA sequences in the same sample also yield this CDR3. For the CDR3, the DNA is TGTGCCAGCAGCGAACAGGACTACGAGCAGTACTTC. Encoded protein: CASSEQDYEQYF. The chain joins TRBV2 to TRBJ2-7, with a weak D call TRBD1 (5 bases). This CDR3 has 12 residues. Between the trimmed V and J ends, which lost 6 bases and 3 bases, there was a span of 9 bases. CDR1 and CDR2 (germline): SNHLY, FYNNEI.

This clone was recorded only once. V gene TRBV5-1 combines with J gene TRBJ2-3; D remains unclear. This CDR3 has 16 residues. Trimming left V 0 bases short and J 1 base short, with 12 bases between. CDR1 is SGHRS and CDR2 is YFSETQ in the germline V gene. The CDR3 sequence: CASSLDQIPRTDTQYF. DNA for the CDR3: TGCGCCAGCAGCTTGGATCAGATACCTCGCACAGATACGCAGTATTTT.

Note on this clone: A read error may account for a junction end that differs from germline. This chain links TRBV5-1 with TRBJ1-2; no firm D call. CDR3 size: 11 residues. Germline lookup yields CDR1 SGHRS and CDR2 YFSETQ. Here the CDR3 reads CASSLDGVAVF. DNA of the CDR3: TGCGCCAGCAGCTTGGATGGGGTGGCCGTCTTC.

The genes are TRBV30 and TRBJ1-3; possible D gene TRBD1, 5 bases. The CDR3 is 15 amino acids. The V and J ends lost 2 bases and 0 bases respectively, with 11 bases between them. The germline V gene has CDR1 GTSNPN and CDR2 SVGIG (reference sequence). In DNA form, the CDR3 reads TGTGCCTGGAGTTTGGGACGGAGCTCTGGAAACACCATATATTTT. Its translation: CAWSLGRSSGNTIYF.

The rearrangement joins TRBV27 to TRBJ1-1; the D is unclear. Per germline, CDR1 MNHEY and CDR2 SMNVEV (reference sequence). Trimming removed 4 bases at V and 3 bases at J, with 9 bases between. This CDR3 region has 13 residues. The CDR3 region is CASSSKGYTEAFF. CDR3 nucleotide sequence: TGTGCCAGCAGTTCTAAGGGCTACACTGAAGCTTTCTTT.

The rearrangement uses TRBV27 and TRBJ2-3, with D unresolved. V was clipped by 9 bases and J by 1 base, with 11 bases between them. CDR1 and CDR2 from the germline V gene are MNHEY and SMNVEV (reference sequence). The CDR3 is made up of 13 amino acids. The CDR3 protein is CASSTAGTDTQYF. Here the CDR3 DNA reads TGTGCCAGTAGTACCGCGGGCACAGATACGCAGTATTTT.

The chain employs TRBV7-3 and TRBJ2-3, with 8 bases lining up with TRBD1. Germline V lookup: CDR1 SGHTA, CDR2 FQGTGA. Trimming at V came to 0 bases and at J to 9 bases, leaving 5 bases not matched to a gene. The CDR3 is 14 residues long. CDR3 region: CASSLTPGTGTQYF. The CDR3, as DNA: TGTGCCAGCAGCTTAACCCCCGGGACAGGAACGCAGTATTTT.

The chain uses TRBV28 and TRBJ2-5; D is possibly TRBD2 (5 bases). The germline V gene encodes CDR1 MDHEN and CDR2 SYDVKM. This CDR3 has 15 amino acids. V was cut by 7 bases and J by 4 bases, with 19 bases left in between. CDR3 bases: TGTGCCAGCACTTACCTGGCGGGCGGCACAGAGACCCAGTACTTC. As protein: CASTYLAGGTETQYF.

Turning to this clone: In the same sample, other DNA sequences code for this CDR3. The chain combines TRBV28 with TRBJ2-7; D remains ambiguous. The CDR3 has 13 amino acids. Germline values: CDR1 MDHEN, CDR2 SYDVKM. The V end was cut by 6 bases, the J end by 2 bases, with 11 bases between. The CDR3 nucleotides are TGTGCCAGCAGCCTCCGGAGACCCTACGAGCAGTACTTC. This translates into CASSLRRPYEQYF.

The chain recombines TRBV11-2 with TRBJ2-2; no clear D. This CDR3 contains 17 residues. V was trimmed by 5 bases and J by 5 bases, leaving 21 bases between them. Germline V gives CDR1 SGHAT, CDR2 FQNNGV. The chain's CDR3 is CASSPWRHSNRTGELFF. DNA of the CDR3: TGTGCCAGCAGCCCATGGCGGCACTCGAATAGGACCGGGGAGCTGTTTTTT.

The chain recombines TRBV6-5 with TRBJ2-2; perhaps TRBD2 as D (6 bases). CDR1 and CDR2 (germline): MNHEY, SVGAGI. The CDR3 loop spans 16 amino acids. With 0 bases removed from V and 5 bases from J, the gap between germline ends came to 13 bases. The CDR3 DNA is TGTGCCAGCAGTTACTCGAGGGACTCCATGACCGGGGAGCTGTTTTTT. Translated, it gives CASSYSRDSMTGELFF.

The chain recombines TRBV4-2 with TRBJ2-5, with 8 bases fitting TRBD1. V dropped 4 bases and J dropped 2; count of bases not matched to a gene: 15. The CDR3 spans 18 residues. Germline V gives CDR1 LGHNA, CDR2 YNFKEQ. CDR3: CASSLRGQGFVGQETQYF. In DNA, the CDR3 is TGTGCCAGCAGCCTCCGAGGACAGGGTTTCGTGGGACAAGAGACCCAGTACTTC.

The chain combines TRBV7-2 with TRBJ1-4; TRBD1 matches 9 bases. The germline CDR1 and CDR2 sequences are SGHTA and FQGNSA. V was pared by 2 bases and J by 0 bases, with 7 bases of the junction left unmatched. The CDR3 contains 18 residues. In DNA form, the CDR3 reads TGTGCCAGCAGCTTATTGGCGACAGGGGGTGCAACTAATGAAAAACTGTTTTTT. As protein: CASSLLATGGATNEKLFF.

In regard to this clone: The sample contains more than one DNA sequence encoding this CDR3. The rearrangement joins TRBV28 to TRBJ1-3; D gene ambiguous. V lost 3 bases, J lost 5 bases, and 5 bases lay in between. The CDR3 is 12 amino acids. In germline, CDR1 is MDHEN, CDR2 SYDVKM. CDR3 nucleotide sequence: TGTGCCAGCAGTTTCCCTCGAAACACCATATATTTT. Translation: CASSFPRNTIYF.

The chain combines TRBV20-1 with TRBJ2-5, with 7 bases that match TRBD2. From germline, CDR1 is DFQATT and CDR2 SNEGSKA (reference sequence). With 5 bases clipped from V and 13 bases from J, the junction kept 4 bases outside the gene matches. The CDR3 sequence is 9 residues long. CDR3 in DNA: TGCAGTGCTGGGGGGGGAGGGTACTTC. Translation: CSAGGGGYF.

This clone was seen only once. The chain has TRBV19 and TRBJ2-7; TRBD1 might be the D (5 bases). The CDR3 sequence is 15 residues long. V dropped 2 bases and J dropped 6 bases, with 17 bases sitting between them. Germline values: CDR1 LNHDA, CDR2 SQIVND (reference sequence). The CDR3 sequence: CASSIQGVVASEQYF. CDR3 nucleotides: TGTGCCAGTAGTATACAAGGGGTAGTCGCTTCCGAGCAGTACTTC. Full variable domain (outside the CDR3, taken from reference TRBV19 and TRBJ2-7): DGGITQSPKYLFRKEGQNVTLSCEQNLNHDAMYWYRQDPGQGLRLIYYSQIVNDFQKGDIAEGYSVSREKKESFPLTVTSAQKNPTAFYLCASSIQGVVASEQYFGPGTRLTVT.

The CDR3 loop is CASSYVADSYNEQFF. The CDR3 region has the DNA TGTGCCAGCAGTTACGTGGCAGACTCCTACAATGAGCAGTTCTTC. The chain links TRBV6-6 to TRBJ2-1; D not certain. CDR3 size: 15 residues. V dropped 2 bases and J dropped 0 bases, with 8 bases sitting between them. In germline, CDR1 is MNHNY, CDR2 SVGAGI (reference sequence).

The chain combines TRBV18 with TRBJ1-2; D is undetermined. V was trimmed by 2 bases and J by 8 bases, leaving 15 bases between them. Germline V gives CDR1 KGHSH, CDR2 LQKENI. The CDR3 has 14 residues. CDR3 DNA sequence: TGTGCCAGCTCACCATTGGCAGCCATCGGAGGCTACACCTTC. It yields the protein CASSPLAAIGGYTF. Looking up the rest from reference TRBV18 and TRBJ1-2 gives the full variable domain: NAGVMQNPRHLVRRRGQEARLRCSPMKGHSHVYWYRQLPEEGLKFMVYLQKENIIDESGMPKERFSAEFPKEGPSILRIQQVVRGDSAAYFCASSPLAAIGGYTFGSGTRLTVV.